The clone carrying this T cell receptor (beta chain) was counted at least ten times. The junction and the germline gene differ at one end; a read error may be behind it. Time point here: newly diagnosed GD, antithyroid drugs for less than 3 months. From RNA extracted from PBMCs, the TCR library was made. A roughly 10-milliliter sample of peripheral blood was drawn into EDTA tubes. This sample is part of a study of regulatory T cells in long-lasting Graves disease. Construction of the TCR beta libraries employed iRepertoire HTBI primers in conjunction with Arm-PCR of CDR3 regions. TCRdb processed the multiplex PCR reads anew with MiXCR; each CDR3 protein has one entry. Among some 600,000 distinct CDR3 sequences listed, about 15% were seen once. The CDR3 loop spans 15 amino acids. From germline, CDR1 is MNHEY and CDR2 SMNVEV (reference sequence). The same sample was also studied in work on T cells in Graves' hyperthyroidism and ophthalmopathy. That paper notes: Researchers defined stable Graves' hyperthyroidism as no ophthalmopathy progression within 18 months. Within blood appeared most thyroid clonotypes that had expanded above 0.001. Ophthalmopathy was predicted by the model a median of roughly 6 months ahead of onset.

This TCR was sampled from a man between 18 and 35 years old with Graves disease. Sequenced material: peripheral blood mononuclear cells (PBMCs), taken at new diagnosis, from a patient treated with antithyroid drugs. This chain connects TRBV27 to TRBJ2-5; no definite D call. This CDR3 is CASSLWPPSQETQHF. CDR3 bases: TGTGCCAGCAGTTTATGGCCCCCAAGCCAAGAGACCCAGCACTTC.